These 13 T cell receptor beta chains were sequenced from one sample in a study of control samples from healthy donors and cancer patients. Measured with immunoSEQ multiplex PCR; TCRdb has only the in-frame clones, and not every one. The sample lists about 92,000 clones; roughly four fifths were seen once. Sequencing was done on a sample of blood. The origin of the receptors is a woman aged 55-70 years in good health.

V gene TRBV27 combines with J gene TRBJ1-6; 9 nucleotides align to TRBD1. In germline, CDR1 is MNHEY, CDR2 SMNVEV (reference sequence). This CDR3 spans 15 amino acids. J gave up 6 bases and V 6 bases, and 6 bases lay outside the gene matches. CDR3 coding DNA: TGTGCCAGCAGGACCGGGACAGGGAGTAATTCACCCCTCCACTTT. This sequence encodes CASRTGTGSNSPLHF.

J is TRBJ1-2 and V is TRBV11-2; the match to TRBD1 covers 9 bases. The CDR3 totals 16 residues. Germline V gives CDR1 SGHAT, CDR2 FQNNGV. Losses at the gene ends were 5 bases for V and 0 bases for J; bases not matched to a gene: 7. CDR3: CASSPGQGEANYGYTF. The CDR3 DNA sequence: TGTGCCAGCAGCCCGGGACAGGGAGAAGCTAACTATGGCTACACCTTC.

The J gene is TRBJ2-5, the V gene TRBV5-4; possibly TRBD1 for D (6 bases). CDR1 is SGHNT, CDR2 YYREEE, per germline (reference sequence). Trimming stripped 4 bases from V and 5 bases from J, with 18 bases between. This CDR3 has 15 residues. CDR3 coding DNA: TGTGCCAGCAGCCAAGGGGGAGTACGAGGGGAGACCCAGTACTTC. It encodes CASSQGGVRGETQYF.

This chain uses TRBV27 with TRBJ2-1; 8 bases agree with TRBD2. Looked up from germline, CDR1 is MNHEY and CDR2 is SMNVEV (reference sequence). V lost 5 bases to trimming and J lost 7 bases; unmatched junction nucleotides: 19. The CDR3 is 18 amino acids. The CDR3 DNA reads TGTGCCAGCAGTCTGGGGGCCGGGAGGGCCCTCGGTGGTAATGAGCAGTTCTTC. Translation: CASSLGAGRALGGNEQFF.

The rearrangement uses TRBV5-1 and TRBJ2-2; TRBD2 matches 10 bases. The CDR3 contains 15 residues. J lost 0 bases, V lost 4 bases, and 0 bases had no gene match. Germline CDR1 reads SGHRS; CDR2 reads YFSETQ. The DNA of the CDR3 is TGCGCCAGCAGCACTAGCGGGACGAACACCGGGGAGCTGTTTTTT. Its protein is CASSTSGTNTGELFF.

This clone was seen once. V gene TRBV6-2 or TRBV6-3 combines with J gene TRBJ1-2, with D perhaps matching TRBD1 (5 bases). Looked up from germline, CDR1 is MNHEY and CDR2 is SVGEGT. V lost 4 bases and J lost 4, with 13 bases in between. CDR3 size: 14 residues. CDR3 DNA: TGTGCCAGCAGTTCCCCGGCCGGGGCCTATGGCTACACCTTC. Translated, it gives CASSSPAGAYGYTF.

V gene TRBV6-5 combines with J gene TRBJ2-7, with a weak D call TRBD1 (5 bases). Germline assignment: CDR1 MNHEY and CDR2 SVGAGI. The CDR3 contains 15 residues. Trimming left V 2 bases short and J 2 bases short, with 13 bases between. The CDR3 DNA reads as TGTGCCAGCAGTTACGAACCGACAGACACCTACGAGCAGTACTTC. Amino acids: CASSYEPTDTYEQYF.

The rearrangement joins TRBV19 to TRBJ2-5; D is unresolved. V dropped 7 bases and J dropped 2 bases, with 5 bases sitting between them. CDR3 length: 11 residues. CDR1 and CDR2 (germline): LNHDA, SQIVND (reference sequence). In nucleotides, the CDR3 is TGTGCCAGTAAACAGCAAGAGACCCAGTACTTC. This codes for CASKQQETQYF.

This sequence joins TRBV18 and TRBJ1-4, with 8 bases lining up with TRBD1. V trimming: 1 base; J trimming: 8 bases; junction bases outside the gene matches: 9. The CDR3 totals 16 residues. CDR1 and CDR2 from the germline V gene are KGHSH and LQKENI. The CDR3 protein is CASSPLRDRGAEKLFF. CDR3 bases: TGTGCCAGCTCACCACTTCGAGACAGGGGAGCCGAAAAACTGTTTTTT.

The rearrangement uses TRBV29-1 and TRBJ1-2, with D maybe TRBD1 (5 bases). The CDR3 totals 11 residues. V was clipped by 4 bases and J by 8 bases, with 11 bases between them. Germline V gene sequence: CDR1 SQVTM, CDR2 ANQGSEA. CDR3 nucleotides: TGCAGCGTTGGGGCCCAGGGAGGCTACACCTTC. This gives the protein CSVGAQGGYTF. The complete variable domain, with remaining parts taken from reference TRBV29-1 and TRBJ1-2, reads SAVISQKPSRDICQRGTSLTIQCQVDSQVTMMFWYRQQPGQSLTLIATANQGSEATYESGFVIDKFPISRPNLTFSTLTVSNMSPEDSSIYLCSVGAQGGYTFGSGTRLTVV.

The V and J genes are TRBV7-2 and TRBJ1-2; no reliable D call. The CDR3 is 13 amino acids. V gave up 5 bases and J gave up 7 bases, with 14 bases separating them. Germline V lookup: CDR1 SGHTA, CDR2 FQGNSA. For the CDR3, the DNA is TGTGCCAGCAGCCTACAGAATTTGGGTGGCTACACCTTC. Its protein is CASSLQNLGGYTF.

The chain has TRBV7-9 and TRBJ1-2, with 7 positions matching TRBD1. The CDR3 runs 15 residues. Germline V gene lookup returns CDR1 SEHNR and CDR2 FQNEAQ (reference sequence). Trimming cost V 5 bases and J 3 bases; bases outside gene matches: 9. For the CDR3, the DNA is TGTGCCAGCAGCCCGATGACAGGGATTCACTATGGCTACACCTTC. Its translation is CASSPMTGIHYGYTF. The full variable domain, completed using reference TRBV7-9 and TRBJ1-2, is DTGVSQNPRHKITKRGQNVTFRCDPISEHNRLYWYRQTLGQGPEFLTYFQNEAQLEKSRLLSDRFSAERPKGSFSTLEIQRTEQGDSAMYLCASSPMTGIHYGYTFGSGTRLTVV.

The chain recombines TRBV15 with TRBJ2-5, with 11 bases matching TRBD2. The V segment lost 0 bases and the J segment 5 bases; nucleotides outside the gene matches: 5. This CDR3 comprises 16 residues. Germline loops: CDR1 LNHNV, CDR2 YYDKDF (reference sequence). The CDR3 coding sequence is TGTGCCACCAGCAGAGATCGGACTAGCGGGCTCGAGACCCAGTACTTC. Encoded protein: CATSRDRTSGLETQYF.